This T cell receptor beta chain is from a study of blood T cells in healthy people across ages. Whole-study findings and limits: Any conclusive comparison of naive versus antigen-experienced cells was prevented by using unsorted PBMCs.

A second PCR of 7 to 11 cycles used a sample-barcoded 5' primer and a J-beta primer mix. TCRdb re-called the 5' RACE reads with MiXCR, one entry per CDR3 protein. Of about 630,000 distinct CDR3 sequences in the sample, roughly 21% were seen once. Concerning this clonotype itself: Its antigen remains unknown.

Sample: blood. The source of this sequence is a man in his 70s in good health.

The CDR3 DNA sequence: TGTGCCAGCAGCCTCTCTCCCGGGACTAGCCGACACAATGAGCAGTTCTTC. Protein sequence: CASSLSPGTSRHNEQFF. This sequence joins TRBV7-6 and TRBJ2-1; 9 nucleotides align to TRBD2. In germline, CDR1 is SGHVS, CDR2 FNYEAQ. The CDR3 sequence is 17 residues long. Trimming at V came to 5 bases and at J to 5 bases, leaving 13 bases not matched to a gene. Drawing the rest from reference TRBV7-6 and TRBJ2-1, the complete variable domain is GAGVSQSPRYKVTKRGQDVALRCDPISGHVSLYWYRQALGQGPEFLTYFNYEAQQDKSGLPNDRFSAERPEGSISTLTIQRTEQRDSAMYRCASSLSPGTSRHNEQFFGPGTRLTVL.